Listed below are T cell receptor beta chains from one sample, sequenced in a study of T-cell reconstitution after alpha-beta-depleted transplantation in children. TCRdb redid the calling of the PCR reads with MiXCR, one entry per CDR3 protein. This sample has roughly 200,000 distinct CDR3 sequences; around 7.7% occur once, and the top ten carry about 40%. The source was PBMCs, mostly from graft donor cells, collected 360 days after TCRalphabeta/CD19-depleted stem cell transplant. Receptor source: a male patient aged 2-10 years who had a stem cell transplant for acute myeloid leukemia, so the T cells may come from the graft donor. Both conserved end residues are part of each CDR3. The D gene is left open where the match is weak.

V: TRBV5-1; length: 13; D: -; CDR3: CASSRQLKNIQYF
V: TRBV20-1; length: 18; D: TRBD2; CDR3: CSARGGMAGGISYNEQFF
V: TRBV3-1; length: 17; D: TRBD1; CDR3: CASSQARDRGPYNEQFF
V: TRBV5-1; length: 15; D: TRBD1; CDR3: CASSFRTGPIYGYTF
V: TRBV7-2; length: 15; D: -; CDR3: CASSHYDRLTDTQYF
V: TRBV29-1; length: 13; D: -; CDR3: CSAYRATNEKLFF
V: TRBV7-9; length: 11; D: -; CDR3: CASSSYYEQYF
V: TRBV5-6; length: 13; D: -; CDR3: CASSLEQNEKLFF
V: TRBV5-6; length: 12; D: -; CDR3: CASSPRHYTQYF
V: TRBV20-1; length: 14; D: -; CDR3: CSAPQGLGANVLTF
V: TRBV6-1; length: 11; D: -; CDR3: CASSEGQGQFF
V: TRBV20-1; length: 14; D: TRBD2; CDR3: CSASLAGGYNEQFF
V: TRBV20-1; length: 11; D: -; CDR3: CSARAGSLIYF
V: TRBV12-3/TRBV12-4; length: 16; D: TRBD2; CDR3: CASRSQREGQFNEQYF
V: TRBV20-1; length: 13; D: -; CDR3: CSAILSVQETQYF
V: TRBV5-1; length: 13; D: -; CDR3: CASSLARWETQYF
V: TRBV5-6; length: 14; D: TRBD2; CDR3: CASSLAGGLYEQFF
V: TRBV5-1; length: 17; D: -; CDR3: CASSFSLVGASYNEQFF
V: TRBV4-2; length: 14; D: -; CDR3: CASSQVIGEKGYTF
V: TRBV29-1; length: 15; D: TRBD2; CDR3: CSVVGAGGRTDTQYF
V: TRBV18; length: 15; D: -; CDR3: CASSPYRINTGELFF
V: TRBV7-3; length: 15; D: -; CDR3: CSSSSGLANTGELFF